These 32 T cell receptor beta chains were all obtained from the same sample, sequenced in a study of T cell responses to AZD1222 COVID-19 vaccine. Using immunoSEQ multiplex PCR, the repertoire was profiled, and TCRdb retains in-frame clones only, with some absent. The data hold about 120,000 clones, with roughly nine tenths observed a single time. The sequences come from peripheral blood, collected on day 0 of AZD1222 vaccination. These receptors were taken from an adult in good health.

J is TRBJ2-5 and V is TRBV2; D might be TRBD2 (6 bases). The V end was cut by 7 bases, the J end by 1 base, with 10 bases between. Germline lookup yields CDR1 SNHLY and CDR2 FYNNEI. This CDR3 spans 13 amino acids. The CDR3 here is CASNRDSQETQYF. The DNA of the CDR3 is TGTGCCAGCAACCGGGACTCCCAAGAGACCCAGTACTTC.

The chain uses TRBV18 and TRBJ1-2; 7 bases map to TRBD1. V lost 0 bases to trimming and J lost 2 bases; unmatched junction nucleotides: 9. This CDR3 spans 17 amino acids. Germline loops: CDR1 KGHSH, CDR2 LQKENI. As DNA, the CDR3 is TGTGCCAGCTCACCACCGAAACCCTCGGGACAGAACTATGGCTACACCTTC. Residues: CASSPPKPSGQNYGYTF.

The chain joins TRBV3-1 (or the pseudogene TRBV3-2) to TRBJ1-2; D unclear. V was pared by 5 bases and J by 12 bases, with 34 bases between. The CDR3 is 18 amino acids. Germline V gene sequence: CDR1 LGHDT, CDR2 YNNKEL (reference sequence). The CDR3 nucleotides are TGTGCCAGCAGCGGAGATCTCACCCAAGCCCCGGAGGGCAGCGGCCACACCTTC. Translating it yields CASSGDLTQAPEGSGHTF.

The chain employs TRBV12-3 or TRBV12-4 and TRBJ1-1; D unclear. The ends were cut back, 3 bases at V and 6 bases at J, with 8 bases in the middle. The CDR3 is 12 residues long. The DNA for the CDR3 is TGTGCCAGCAGTTTGGTTGGGGCTGAAGCTTTCTTT. Amino acids: CASSLVGAEAFF.

The chain is built from TRBV3-1 (or the pseudogene TRBV3-2) and TRBJ1-2; 7 nucleotides line up with TRBD1. The V segment lost 1 base and the J segment 4 bases; nucleotides outside the gene matches: 6. CDR1 is LGHDT, CDR2 YNNKEL, per germline (reference sequence). The CDR3 contains 15 residues. In DNA, the CDR3 is TGTGCCAGCAGCCAAGCCCTCGGGACAGCCTATGGCTACACCTTC. This gives the protein CASSQALGTAYGYTF.

This clone is large by share. The chain joins TRBV11-2 to TRBJ1-1, with a possible D match to TRBD1 (5 bases). Germline V lookup: CDR1 SGHAT, CDR2 FQNNGV. The V and J ends lost 5 bases and 4 bases respectively, with 14 bases between them. The CDR3 sequence is 14 residues long. The CDR3 nucleotides are TGTGCCAGCAGCCCCCGCGGGGGGATCACTGAAGCTTTCTTT. It specifies CASSPRGGITEAFF.

The chain combines TRBV27 with TRBJ2-1; the D gene could be TRBD1 or TRBD2 (5 bases each). Germline V CDR1 and CDR2: MNHEY, SMNVEV (reference sequence). The length of the CDR3 is 14 residues. V lost 8 bases and J 0 bases, leaving 11 bases between the germline ends. CDR3 coding DNA: TGTGCCAGCTGGGGTGGGGGCTCCTACAATGAGCAGTTCTTC. Translation gives CASWGGGSYNEQFF.

This chain uses TRBV19 with TRBJ1-3; D not certain. This CDR3 is built from 13 residues. Germline V gives CDR1 LNHDA, CDR2 SQIVND (reference sequence). Deletions cut 4 bases from V and 4 bases from J, with 8 bases between. The CDR3 loop reads CASSRTEGNTIYF. CDR3 in DNA: TGTGCCAGTAGTAGAACCGAAGGAAACACCATATATTTT.

A few counts support this clone. The rearrangement joins TRBV7-9 to TRBJ2-7; the D gene could be TRBD1 or TRBD2 (5 bases each). This CDR3 has 15 residues. V was cut by 1 base and J by 0 bases, with 10 bases left in between. Germline V CDR1 and CDR2: SEHNR, FQNEAQ (reference sequence). In DNA form, the CDR3 reads TGTGCCAGCAGCTTAGGATCAGGGAGCTCCTACGAGCAGTACTTC. This codes for CASSLGSGSSYEQYF. The full variable domain, with the rest looked up from reference TRBV7-9 and TRBJ2-7, is DTGVSQNPRHKITKRGQNVTFRCDPISEHNRLYWYRQTLGQGPEFLTYFQNEAQLEKSRLLSDRFSAERPKGSFSTLEIQRTEQGDSAMYLCASSLGSGSSYEQYFGPGTRLTVT.

V gene TRBV29-1 combines with J gene TRBJ2-5; 9 bases fit TRBD2. Germline CDR1 reads SQVTM; CDR2 reads ANQGSEA. This CDR3 spans 14 amino acids. The trim removed 5 bases at V and 5 bases at J, leaving 9 bases unmatched. The CDR3 region has the DNA TGCAGCGTTCTTAGCGGGAGCATCGCTGAGACCCAGTACTTC. This codes for CSVLSGSIAETQYF.

DNA for the CDR3: TGTGCCAGCAGCTTGGCAGGGGGCCGTGAAAAACTGTTTTTT. Translation gives CASSLAGGREKLFF. The V gene is TRBV5-5, the J gene TRBJ1-4, with 8 bases identical to TRBD1. Germline CDR1 and CDR2: SGHKS and YYEKEE (reference sequence). Germline trimming cut 0 bases from V and 7 bases from J; bases unmatched to any gene: 2. This CDR3 region has 14 residues.

CDR3 residues: CASTRDDLPNTEAFF. The CDR3 DNA reads TGTGCCAGCACTCGGGACGACTTACCTAACACTGAAGCTTTCTTT. The genes are TRBV6-5 and TRBJ1-1; tentative D call: TRBD1 (5 bases). From germline, CDR1 is MNHEY and CDR2 SVGAGI. The V and J ends lost 7 bases and 2 bases respectively, with 17 bases between them. The CDR3 loop spans 15 amino acids.

CDR3 sequence: CASSQLPLAVTYEQYF. The CDR3 nucleotides are TGCGCCAGCAGCCAGCTACCCCTAGCGGTTACCTACGAGCAGTACTTC. The gene calls are TRBV4-1 and TRBJ2-7; 7 bases match TRBD2. Germline V gene sequence: CDR1 MGHRA, CDR2 YSYEKL. With 3 bases clipped from V and 2 bases from J, the junction kept 10 bases outside the gene matches. CDR3 size: 16 residues.

This clone was seen a single time. The chain uses TRBV2 and TRBJ1-3, with D hard to call. CDR1 and CDR2 from the germline V gene are SNHLY and FYNNEI. The length of the CDR3 is 14 residues. The V and J ends lost 8 bases and 2 bases respectively, with 13 bases between them. The CDR3 loop reads CASGGRGTGNTIYF. The CDR3 nucleotides read TGTGCCAGCGGAGGGCGGGGTACTGGAAACACCATATATTTT.

CDR3 protein: CASSPRRQGAFF. The CDR3 DNA sequence: TGTGCCAGCAGTCCTCGAAGACAGGGAGCTTTCTTT. The chain couples TRBV28 to TRBJ1-1; 7 bases align to TRBD1. CDR3 size: 12 residues. V lost 5 bases, J lost 10 bases, and 7 bases stayed unmatched. Germline CDR1 and CDR2: MDHEN and SYDVKM.

This clone was detected only once. The chain uses TRBV5-1 and TRBJ1-2, with 8 nucleotides matching TRBD1. J gave up 4 bases and V 6 bases, and 8 bases lay outside the gene matches. Germline V CDR1 and CDR2: SGHRS, YFSETQ. The CDR3 length is 14 residues. The CDR3: CASTPTGDFYGYTF. CDR3 DNA: TGCGCCAGCACCCCGACAGGGGACTTCTATGGCTACACCTTC.

The genes are TRBV19 and TRBJ2-7, with D perhaps being TRBD1 or TRBD2 (5 bases each). With 1 base removed from V and 5 bases from J, the gap between germline ends came to 12 bases. CDR3 length equals 14 residues. Germline CDR1 reads LNHDA; CDR2 reads SQIVND (reference sequence). The CDR3 sequence: CASSIAGPLNEQYF. The CDR3 region has the DNA TGTGCCAGTAGTATAGCGGGACCCCTAAACGAGCAGTACTTC.

The chain links TRBV30 to TRBJ1-1; TRBD1 is a possible D gene (6 bases). Trimming pared 0 bases from V and 11 bases from J, leaving 16 bases between. Germline CDR1 reads GTSNPN; CDR2 reads SVGIG (reference sequence). The CDR3 is 13 amino acids. CDR3 region: CAWSVWGRRVAFF. CDR3 DNA sequence: TGTGCCTGGAGTGTATGGGGGCGGCGGGTTGCTTTCTTT.

The gene calls are TRBV27 and TRBJ2-7; TRBD2 matches at 10 bases. Germline CDR1 is MNHEY and CDR2 is SMNVEV (reference sequence). CDR3 length: 15 residues. V shed 6 bases and J 4 bases; nucleotides not matched to a gene: 9. DNA of the CDR3: TGTGCCAGCAGCGTCCGGCTAGCGGGAGTTTACGAGCAGTACTTC. This sequence encodes CASSVRLAGVYEQYF.

The rearrangement joins TRBV7-7 to TRBJ2-1, with 9 bases that match TRBD1. The CDR3 has 13 amino acids. Per germline, CDR1 SSHAT and CDR2 FNYEAQ (reference sequence). After removal of 5 bases from V and 7 bases from J, the junction contained 3 bases not matched to a gene. CDR3 nucleotides: TGTGCCAGCAGCACAGGGGGCAAGAATGAGCAGTTCTTC. Protein sequence: CASSTGGKNEQFF.

The V gene is TRBV6-5, the J gene TRBJ1-1; 10 bases map to TRBD1. The CDR3 sequence is 13 residues long. V was clipped by 6 bases and J by 3 bases; unmatched bases: 1. Germline CDR1 and CDR2: MNHEY and SVGAGI. This CDR3 reads CASSDRGHTEAFF. The DNA of the CDR3 is TGTGCCAGCAGCGACAGGGGGCACACTGAAGCTTTCTTT.

This chain joins TRBV11-2 and TRBJ1-4, with D uncertain. CDR1 SGHAT and CDR2 FQNNGV come from the germline V gene. The CDR3 runs to 12 residues. V gave up 5 bases and J gave up 7 bases, with 8 bases separating them. CDR3 nucleotide sequence: TGTGCCAGCAGCGCCTACTTTGAAAAACTGTTTTTT. It codes for CASSAYFEKLFF.

This chain joins TRBV11-2 and TRBJ2-5, with D tentatively TRBD1 (5 bases). Per the germline V gene, CDR1 is SGHAT and CDR2 is FQNNGV. V was trimmed by 1 base and J by 4 bases, leaving 16 bases between them. This CDR3 has 16 amino acids. Here the CDR3 reads CASSLVGVTDPETQYF. The CDR3, as DNA: TGTGCCAGCAGCTTAGTAGGGGTCACAGACCCAGAGACCCAGTACTTC.

The chain combines TRBV27 with TRBJ1-1; a possible D gene is TRBD1 (6 bases). CDR1 is MNHEY, CDR2 SMNVEV, per germline (reference sequence). The CDR3 is 13 residues long. Trimming left V 2 bases short and J 11 bases short, with 15 bases between. CDR3 amino acids: CASSLPDSGVAFF. CDR3 in DNA: TGTGCCAGCAGTTTACCGGACAGTGGGGTTGCTTTCTTT.

The chain is built from TRBV6-1 and TRBJ1-2, with 7 bases identical to TRBD1. This CDR3 spans 15 amino acids. Germline-derived CDR1 and CDR2 are MNHNS and SASEGT. The V segment lost 2 bases and the J segment 3 bases; nucleotides outside the gene matches: 6. CDR3 sequence reads: CASSETGQAYYGYTF. The DNA of the CDR3 is TGTGCCAGCAGTGAAACTGGACAGGCCTACTATGGCTACACCTTC.

V is TRBV19 and J is TRBJ1-2; 8 bases map to TRBD1. The CDR3 has 15 residues. V lost 3 bases to trimming and J lost 6 bases; unmatched junction nucleotides: 9. Germline V CDR1 and CDR2: LNHDA, SQIVND (reference sequence). The CDR3 region has the DNA TGTGCCAGTAGTATCCGGACAGGGTGGACGGATGGCTACACCTTC. Its translation: CASSIRTGWTDGYTF. Combining the CDR3 with reference TRBV19 and TRBJ1-2 gives the whole variable domain DGGITQSPKYLFRKEGQNVTLSCEQNLNHDAMYWYRQDPGQGLRLIYYSQIVNDFQKGDIAEGYSVSREKKESFPLTVTSAQKNPTAFYLCASSIRTGWTDGYTFGSGTRLTVV.

CDR3 sequence: CASGTPAFGANVLTF. The CDR3 DNA sequence: TGTGCCAGCGGGACACCGGCCTTTGGGGCCAACGTCCTGACTTTC. This chain links TRBV2 with TRBJ2-6; TRBD1 is a possible D gene (6 bases). The CDR3 consists of 15 residues. The germline V and J ends were trimmed by 8 bases and 3 bases, with 14 bases remaining between them. CDR1 and CDR2 (germline): SNHLY, FYNNEI.

The chain couples TRBV7-8 to TRBJ2-7; TRBD2 agrees at 15 bases. The CDR3 spans 19 residues. V dropped 1 base and J dropped 3; count of bases not matched to a gene: 10. Germline V gene sequence: CDR1 SGHVS, CDR2 FQNEAQ. In DNA form, the CDR3 reads TGTGCCAGCAGCTTAGAATTCCTTGGACTAGCGGGGGGGATCTACGAGCAGTACTTC. The encoded protein is CASSLEFLGLAGGIYEQYF.

The rearrangement joins TRBV24-1 to TRBJ2-1, with 9 bases matching TRBD1. The CDR3 consists of 15 residues. Germline lookup yields CDR1 KGHDR and CDR2 SFDVKD. The V gene end was trimmed by 5 bases and the J gene end by 5 bases; junction bases not matched to a gene: 6. The CDR3 here is CATSGLGQGDNEQFF. For the CDR3, the DNA is TGTGCCACCAGTGGTCTGGGACAGGGAGACAATGAGCAGTTCTTC.

This chain connects TRBV6-5 to TRBJ2-7, with TRBD1 matching over 7 bases. CDR1 is MNHEY and CDR2 is SVGAGI in the germline V gene. The CDR3 spans 14 residues. With 5 bases clipped from V and 3 bases from J, the junction kept 7 bases outside the gene matches. For the CDR3, the DNA is TGTGCCAGCAGTCAGAGAGGGACAGTCTACGAGCAGTACTTC. As protein: CASSQRGTVYEQYF.

The V and J genes are TRBV27 and TRBJ2-2, with 10 bases aligning to TRBD1. V was pared by 5 bases and J by 7 bases, with 7 bases of the junction left unmatched. The CDR3 totals 15 residues. Germline V lookup: CDR1 MNHEY, CDR2 SMNVEV (reference sequence). CDR3 bases: TGTGCCAGCAGTCACAGACAGGGGGCGGGCGGGGAGCTGTTTTTT. Translating gives CASSHRQGAGGELFF.

The chain combines TRBV6-5 with TRBJ1-5; D is possibly TRBD1 (6 bases). The CDR3 is 15 residues long. The germline V and J ends were trimmed by 6 bases and 6 bases, with 18 bases remaining between them. The germline V gene has CDR1 MNHEY and CDR2 SVGAGI. Here the CDR3 reads CASRVEGTSGQPQHF. The DNA for the CDR3 is TGTGCCAGCAGGGTGGAGGGGACATCGGGTCAGCCCCAGCATTTT.